The 14 T cell receptor beta chains presented below share a single source sample, sequenced in a study of regulatory T cells in long-lasting Graves disease. This sample's time point: newly diagnosed GD, antithyroid drugs for less than 3 months. The TCR library was made from RNA that had been extracted from PBMCs in TRIzol. Building of the TCR beta libraries involved iRepertoire HTBI primers and Arm-PCR of CDR3 regions. TCRdb itself ran the multiplex PCR reads through MiXCR, one entry per CDR3 protein. The data show over 500,000 distinct CDR3 sequences, 16% seen once. This same sample was also taken into another study, of T cells in Graves' hyperthyroidism and ophthalmopathy.

This specimen consisted of peripheral blood mononuclear cells (PBMCs), obtained at new diagnosis, from a patient treated with antithyroid drugs. The receptors here all came from a man younger than 35 with Graves disease.

The chain uses TRBV5-1 and TRBJ1-1; D gene unclear. The CDR3 runs to 15 residues. Trimming stripped 1 base from V and 6 bases from J, with 16 bases between. Germline V gene sequence: CDR1 SGHRS, CDR2 YFSETQ. The CDR3 is CASSLRRQTTAEAFF. Here the CDR3 DNA reads TGCGCCAGCAGCTTGAGAAGACAAACCACCGCTGAAGCTTTCTTT. Looking up the rest from reference TRBV5-1 and TRBJ1-1 gives the full variable domain: KAGVTQTPRYLIKTRGQQVTLSCSPISGHRSVSWYQQTPGQGLQFLFEYFSETQRNKGNFPGRFSGRQFSNSRSEMNVSTLELGDSALYLCASSLRRQTTAEAFFGQGTRLTVV.

The chain recombines TRBV19 with TRBJ1-2; 10 positions agree with TRBD1. The CDR3 spans 16 residues. Trimming took 4 bases from V and 0 from J; bases not matched to a gene: 5. CDR1 is LNHDA and CDR2 is SQIVND in the germline V gene (reference sequence). The DNA for the CDR3 is TGTGCCAGTAGTACCTCCGGGACAGGGGCTAACTATGGCTACACCTTC. Translated: CASSTSGTGANYGYTF.

This clonotype has ten or more counts. The chain joins TRBV3-1 to TRBJ2-7; the D gene is possibly TRBD2 (6 bases). Trimming stripped 6 bases from V and 3 bases from J, with 15 bases between. Germline V gives CDR1 LGHDT, CDR2 YNNKEL (reference sequence). This CDR3 contains 14 residues. The CDR3 bases are TGTGCCAGCAGTCGAGACGGGGGAAACTACGAGCAGTACTTC. Translating gives CASSRDGGNYEQYF.

This sequence joins TRBV5-5 and TRBJ2-3, with D possibly called TRBD1 or TRBD2 (5 bases each). The germline V and J ends were trimmed by 5 bases and 8 bases, with 15 bases remaining between them. The CDR3 consists of 13 residues. Germline V lookup: CDR1 SGHKS, CDR2 YYEKEE (reference sequence). The CDR3 DNA reads as TGTGCCAGCAGTACCAGGACAAGCGGTACGCAGTATTTT. Translation: CASSTRTSGTQYF.

The rearrangement uses TRBV20-1 and TRBJ2-7; no firm D call. Germline V gene lookup returns CDR1 DFQATT and CDR2 SNEGSKA (reference sequence). The CDR3 extends over 13 amino acids. V was clipped by 4 bases and J by 3 bases, with 13 bases between them. In DNA form, the CDR3 reads TGCAGTGCTATGTCCCCAGCCCACTACGAGCAGTACTTC. It yields the protein CSAMSPAHYEQYF.

This clonotype was detected ten times or more. The rearrangement links TRBV6-5 to TRBJ1-1; D remains ambiguous. Per germline, CDR1 MNHEY and CDR2 SVGAGI. The CDR3 covers 13 residues. V was trimmed by 4 bases and J by 1 base, leaving 7 bases between them. The CDR3 sequence: CASSSRQNTEAFF. The CDR3 nucleotides read TGTGCCAGCAGTTCTCGACAGAACACTGAAGCTTTCTTT.

V and J are TRBV6-2 or TRBV6-3 and TRBJ1-1; 10 positions match TRBD1. Germline-derived CDR1 and CDR2 are MNHEY and SVGEGT. The CDR3 spans 13 residues. V dropped 8 bases and J dropped 11; count of bases not matched to a gene: 11. Here the CDR3 reads CASFLGQGLRAFF. Here the CDR3 DNA reads TGTGCCAGCTTTCTGGGACAGGGGCTTCGGGCTTTCTTT.

The V gene is TRBV4-1, the J gene TRBJ2-7, with TRBD2 identical over 15 bases. Germline values: CDR1 MGHRA, CDR2 YSYEKL. The V gene end was trimmed by 4 bases and the J gene end by 4 bases; junction bases not matched to a gene: 5. The CDR3 has 16 residues. The CDR3 coding sequence is TGCGCCAGCAGCCCGACGGGACTAGCGGGGGGATACGAGCAGTACTTC. Its translation is CASSPTGLAGGYEQYF.

For this clonotype: A much larger clone differs from this one at a single base, so this may be a read error. The chain couples TRBV7-9 to TRBJ2-2; 8 bases fit TRBD2. The CDR3 is 19 residues long. CDR1 and CDR2 (germline): SEHNR, FQNEAQ (reference sequence). The CDR3 region is CASGLGPLLSGSPTGELFF. CDR3 in DNA: TGTGCCAGCGGCTTAGGGCCCCTTCTAAGCGGGAGCCCTACCGGGGAGCTGTTTTTT.

This clonotype was counted a few times. V usage is TRBV7-9 and J usage is TRBJ2-5; the D gene is possibly TRBD2 (5 bases). CDR1 and CDR2 (germline): SEHNR, FQNEAQ (reference sequence). V lost 11 bases and J lost 5, with 21 bases in between. The CDR3 is 14 residues long. The CDR3 protein is CAYLSPDGMETQYF. The CDR3 region has the DNA TGTGCCTATCTGAGCCCCGACGGGATGGAGACCCAGTACTTC.

This clonotype was detected many times. The gene calls are TRBV7-8 and TRBJ2-7; D ambiguous. This CDR3 spans 12 amino acids. Between the trimmed V and J ends, which lost 8 bases and 6 bases, there was a span of 14 bases. CDR1 is SGHVS, CDR2 FQNEAQ, per germline. The CDR3 loop reads CASGLGSFEQYF. As DNA, the CDR3 is TGTGCCAGCGGCCTGGGGTCTTTCGAGCAGTACTTC.

This clonotype was recorded many times. The chain links TRBV28 to TRBJ2-3; 8 bases match TRBD2. This CDR3 is 17 amino acids long. Trimming at V came to 5 bases and at J to 0 bases, leaving 10 bases not matched to a gene. The germline V gene has CDR1 MDHEN and CDR2 SYDVKM. CDR3 sequence reads: CASSRTRASGSTDTQYF. CDR3 bases: TGTGCCAGCAGTCGGACCAGGGCTAGCGGGAGCACAGATACGCAGTATTTT.

This clonotype has at least ten counts. This sequence joins TRBV3-1 and TRBJ2-5; 7 nucleotides match TRBD2. CDR1 is LGHDT, CDR2 YNNKEL, per germline (reference sequence). This CDR3 is 14 amino acids long. V shed 1 base and J 4 bases; nucleotides not matched to a gene: 3. The DNA of the CDR3 is TGTGCCAGCAGCCAAGCGGGAGGCGGAGAGACCCAGTACTTC. Translated, it gives CASSQAGGGETQYF.

V gene TRBV28 combines with J gene TRBJ1-2, with D perhaps TRBD1 (6 bases). The germline V and J ends were trimmed by 6 bases and 5 bases, with 16 bases remaining between them. Germline-derived CDR1 and CDR2 are MDHEN and SYDVKM. The CDR3 length is 14 residues. As DNA, the CDR3 is TGTGCCAGCAGCCCGCGTGGGAGGGGGTATGGCTACACCTTC. Its protein is CASSPRGRGYGYTF.